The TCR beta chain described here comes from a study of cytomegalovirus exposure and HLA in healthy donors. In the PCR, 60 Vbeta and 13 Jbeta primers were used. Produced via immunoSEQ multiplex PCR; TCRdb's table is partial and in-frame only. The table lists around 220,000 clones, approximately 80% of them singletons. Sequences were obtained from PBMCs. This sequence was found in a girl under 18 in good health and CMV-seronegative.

The CDR3: CASSLGQGGSNSYEQYF. Written as DNA, the CDR3 is TGTGCCAGCAGCTTAGGGCAGGGCGGGAGTAACTCCTACGAGCAGTACTTC. The chain couples TRBV7-9 to TRBJ2-7; 7 nucleotides line up with TRBD2. Germline V lookup: CDR1 SEHNR, CDR2 FQNEAQ (reference sequence). This CDR3 spans 17 amino acids. Trimming cost V 1 base and J 0 bases; bases outside gene matches: 9. The complete variable domain, with remaining parts taken from reference TRBV7-9 and TRBJ2-7, reads DTGVSQNPRHKITKRGQNVTFRCDPISEHNRLYWYRQTLGQGPEFLTYFQNEAQLEKSRLLSDRFSAERPKGSFSTLEIQRTEQGDSAMYLCASSLGQGGSNSYEQYFGPGTRLTVT.